The 4 T cell receptor beta chains below come from one sample, sequenced in a study of post-analysis software for immune sequencing data. Study outcomes and limitations: When patients were compared with controls, a handful of TRBV segments were more frequent, TRBV5-6, TRBV5-1 and TRBV20-1 among them.

cDNA libraries for TCR beta contained unique molecular identifiers. TCRdb reanalysed the PCR reads using MiXCR and keeps one entry per CDR3 protein. The table records roughly 180,000 distinct CDR3 sequences, approximately 30% of them present only once. For these receptors, no antigen is known. Sample: blood. These receptors all come from a girl aged 5 to 17 with multiple sclerosis.

The CDR3: CSAEGYNEQYF. Here the CDR3 DNA reads TGCAGTGCTGAGGGGTACAATGAGCAGTACTTC. The rearrangement joins TRBV20-1 to TRBJ2-1; perhaps D is TRBD1 or TRBD2 (5 bases each). The end of the DNA is better explained by TRBJ2-7, so the J call may be wrong. Germline CDR1 and CDR2: DFQATT and SNEGSKA (reference sequence). The CDR3 consists of 11 residues.

This clonotype was detected ten times or more. The chain couples TRBV10-2 to TRBJ1-2, with D possibly being TRBD1 (6 bases). The CDR3 covers 20 residues. Trimming took off 3 bases at V and 3 bases at J, with 29 bases between the two ends. Germline V lookup: CDR1 WSHSY, CDR2 SAAADI. CDR3 loop: CASSDGGTGAGVYSDYGYTF. CDR3 in DNA: TGCGCCAGCAGTGATGGAGGTACAGGAGCAGGGGTGTATTCGGACTATGGCTACACCTTC.

CDR3 nucleotides: TGTGCCAGCAGCCTCCATAGCGGGAGGGGCCCGGATGCGCAGTATTTT. It yields the protein CASSLHSGRGPDAQYF. This rearrangement joins TRBV5-5 to TRBJ2-3; 11 bases line up with TRBD2. The CDR3 covers 16 residues. J was trimmed by 10 bases and V by 4 bases; bases with no gene match: 14. Germline lookup yields CDR1 SGHKS and CDR2 YYEKEE (reference sequence).

This clonotype has a handful of counts. The V and J genes are TRBV5-4 and TRBJ1-1; TRBD1 is a possible D gene (6 bases). CDR1 and CDR2 from the germline V gene are SGHNT and YYREEE (reference sequence). There are 14 residues in the CDR3. Trimming cost V 4 bases and J 5 bases, with 15 bases left between them. The DNA of the CDR3 is TGTGCCAGCAGCCCCCAGGGGAGCGGGACTGAAGCTTTCTTT. Protein sequence: CASSPQGSGTEAFF.